This T cell receptor (beta chain) was retrieved from a study of vaccination and CD4 T cells after COVID-19. Germline V gene lookup returns CDR1 SGHDT and CDR2 YYEEEE. The V gene end was trimmed by 6 bases and the J gene end by 5 bases; junction bases not matched to a gene: 5. This CDR3 has 14 residues. Concerning this clonotype itself: Its target is not known.

Stated treatment: roughly 10-day PBMC culture with coronavirus spike peptide pools or control peptides (ViraFEST assay). Culture proceeded for about ten days, and CD4+ T cells were then isolated by negative selection. The assay that was used to sequence DNA from cultured CD4+ T cells was the Oncomine TCR Beta short-read assay. TCRdb processed the PCR reads anew with MiXCR; each CDR3 protein has one entry. In the table there are 15,000 to 20,000 distinct CDR3 sequences, less than 35% of which are singletons. V usage is TRBV5-6 and J usage is TRBJ2-2; 9 bases align to TRBD1. The sequence was obtained from a human donor with COVID-19. The sequencing input was cultured CD4+ T cells from blood. The CDR3 region has the DNA TGTGCCAGCATCTGGACAGGGGAAACCGGGGAGCTGTTTTTT. It encodes CASIWTGETGELFF.